The clone carrying this T cell receptor beta chain was recorded many times. The CDR3 covers 16 residues. The V and J ends lost 1 base and 2 bases respectively, with 16 bases between them. The V gene's germline CDR1 is SGHNT and CDR2 YYREEE (reference sequence). MiXCR, run by TCRdb on the 5' RACE reads, gives a single entry per CDR3 protein. The sample has more than 65,000 distinct CDR3 sequences, 13% seen once; the top ten hold 20% to 25%. The sample is drawn from a study of T cells after yellow fever vaccination. Overall study findings and caveats: Sorted repertoires could include abundant contaminating clonotypes from bulk cells. Clonotypes found in both CD4 and CD8 compartments made up a small share.

The sample consisted of CD8+ T cells not binding an NS4B(214-222) dextramer, sorted from PBMCs, taken roughly 20 days after the first yellow fever vaccination. The gene calls are TRBV5-4 and TRBJ2-7, with D possibly matching TRBD1 (6 bases). The origin of this receptor is a young man who received the YFV17D yellow fever vaccine. The CDR3 spells CASSLLNGQTPYEQYV. The CDR3 DNA follows: TGTGCCAGCAGCTTGTTGAATGGACAGACGCCCTACGAGCAGTACGTC.